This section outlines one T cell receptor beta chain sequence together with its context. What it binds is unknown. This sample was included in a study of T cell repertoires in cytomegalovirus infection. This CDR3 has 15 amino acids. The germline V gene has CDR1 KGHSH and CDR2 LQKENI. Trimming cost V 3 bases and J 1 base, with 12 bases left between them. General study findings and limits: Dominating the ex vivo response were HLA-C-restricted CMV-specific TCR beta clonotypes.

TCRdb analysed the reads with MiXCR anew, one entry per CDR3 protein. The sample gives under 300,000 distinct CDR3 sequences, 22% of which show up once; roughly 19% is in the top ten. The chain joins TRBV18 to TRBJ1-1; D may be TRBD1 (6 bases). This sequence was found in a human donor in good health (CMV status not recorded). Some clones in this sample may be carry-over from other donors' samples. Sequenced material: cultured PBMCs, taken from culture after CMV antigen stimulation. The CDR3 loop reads CASSPSAGANTEAFF. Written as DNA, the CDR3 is TGTGCCAGCTCACCTTCGGCGGGGGCGAACACTGAAGCTTTCTTT.